The 9 T cell receptor beta chains presented below share a single source sample, sequenced in a study of post-analysis software for immune sequencing data. Points from the study as a whole: When patients were compared with controls, 4 or 5 TRBV segments were more frequent, TRBV5-6, TRBV5-1 and TRBV20-1 among them.

Libraries were made from TCR beta cDNA, and they carried unique molecular identifiers. TCRdb re-called the PCR reads through MiXCR, storing one row per CDR3 protein. The sample includes 820,000 or so distinct CDR3 sequences, approximately 53% of them seen just once. These receptors have no known antigen. Sequenced material: blood. Source of these receptors: a girl aged 10 to 17 with multiple sclerosis.

The chain carries TRBV6-4 and TRBJ1-1, with D perhaps matching TRBD1 (5 bases). The germline CDR1 and CDR2 sequences are MRHNA and SNTAGT. Trimming removed 0 bases from V and 0 bases from J, with 14 bases in between. There are 17 residues in the CDR3. CDR3 DNA sequence: TGTGCCAGCAGTGACTCGAAAAGGACACACATGAACACTGAAGCTTTCTTT. It encodes CASSDSKRTHMNTEAFF.

V gene TRBV20-1 combines with J gene TRBJ2-7; either TRBD1 or TRBD2 may supply D (5 bases each). Germline V gene data show CDR1 as DFQATT and CDR2 as SNEGSKA (reference sequence). This CDR3 is built from 12 residues. Trimming left V 4 bases short and J 5 bases short, with 12 bases between. The CDR3 reads CSATRDPDEQYF. The CDR3, as DNA: TGCAGTGCTACCCGGGACCCCGACGAGCAGTACTTC.

This chain connects TRBV6-4 to TRBJ1-1; D is undetermined. Germline V gives CDR1 MRHNA, CDR2 SNTAGT. This CDR3 has 13 amino acids. The V end lost 3 bases, the J end lost 3 bases, and 8 bases lay between the germline ends. DNA for the CDR3: TGTGCCAGCAGTGAGCACACGGACACTGAAGCTTTCTTT. Translation: CASSEHTDTEAFF.

The J gene is TRBJ2-7, the V gene TRBV5-1; D could derive from TRBD1 or TRBD2 (5 bases each). The CDR3 is 14 residues long. V dropped 4 bases and J dropped 2 bases, with 13 bases sitting between them. Germline values: CDR1 SGHRS, CDR2 YFSETQ. The CDR3 protein is CASSEGPLTYEQYF. CDR3 sequence (DNA): TGCGCCAGCAGCGAGGGACCACTTACCTACGAGCAGTACTTC.

For the CDR3, the DNA is TGCGCCAGCAGCTTGGTGGGCGACAGCTATGGCTACACCTTC. It encodes CASSLVGDSYGYTF. The chain links TRBV5-1 to TRBJ1-2; a weak D match, TRBD1 (5 bases). The CDR3 loop spans 14 amino acids. The germline V gene encodes CDR1 SGHRS and CDR2 YFSETQ. V dropped 0 bases and J dropped 4 bases, with 10 bases sitting between them. Complete variable domain (other parts from reference TRBV5-1 and TRBJ1-2): KAGVTQTPRYLIKTRGQQVTLSCSPISGHRSVSWYQQTPGQGLQFLFEYFSETQRNKGNFPGRFSGRQFSNSRSEMNVSTLELGDSALYLCASSLVGDSYGYTFGSGTRLTVV.

On this clonotype: A read error may produce the germline difference seen at one junction end. The V gene is TRBV10-2, the J gene TRBJ2-7; TRBD1 aligns across 10 bases. This CDR3 is built from 14 residues. Germline values: CDR1 WSHSY, CDR2 SAAADI. In DNA, the CDR3 is TGCGCCTGCAGACCGGGGACAGGGGCGTCGGAGCAGTACTTC. Translation gives CACRPGTGASEQYF.

This clonotype appeared a few times. The rearrangement uses TRBV29-1 and TRBJ1-2; D may be TRBD1 (6 bases). The CDR3 covers 12 residues. Trimming took off 7 bases at V and 6 bases at J, with 15 bases between the two ends. CDR1 and CDR2 (germline): SQVTM, ANQGSEA. The CDR3 spells CSAVGGHDGYTF. The CDR3 DNA follows: TGCAGCGCCGTGGGGGGGCATGATGGCTACACCTTC.

This clonotype was counted at least ten times. This chain joins TRBV20-1 and TRBJ2-3; D possibly corresponds to TRBD2 (6 bases). This CDR3 has 14 amino acids. With 6 bases removed from V and 5 bases from J, the gap between germline ends came to 18 bases. Germline assignment: CDR1 DFQATT and CDR2 SNEGSKA (reference sequence). The CDR3 DNA sequence: TGCAGTGCAAGGGGCGGTAGCGGTAAAGATACGCAGTATTTT. This translates into CSARGGSGKDTQYF.

This clonotype was detected once. The gene calls are TRBV30 and TRBJ2-7, with 7 bases matching TRBD1. Germline V CDR1 and CDR2: GTSNPN, SVGIG (reference sequence). V trimming: 2 bases; J trimming: 0 bases; junction bases outside the gene matches: 1. CDR3 length: 13 residues. The CDR3 spells CAWSRDSSYEQYF. Here the CDR3 DNA reads TGTGCCTGGAGTAGGGACAGCTCCTACGAGCAGTACTTC. The full variable domain, in which reference TRBV30 and TRBJ2-7 provide the parts outside the CDR3, is SQTIHQWPATLVQPVGSPLSLECTVEGTSNPNLYWYRQAAGRGLQLLFYSVGIGQISSEVPQNLSASRPQDRQFILSSKKLLLSDSGFYLCAWSRDSSYEQYFGPGTRLTVT.